This T cell receptor (beta chain) was identified in a study of cytomegalovirus exposure and HLA in healthy donors (dated by TCRdb to about 2017). About the investigation overall: An earlier analysis of 587 of the donors reported about 300 Gb of sequence data and 117 million unique TCR beta sequences obtained from about 180 million T cells. An early release covering about 600 HLA-typed donors comprised approximately 290 gigabases of sequencing data and 85 million to 100 million unique TCR sequences. Among the roughly 380 genotyped donors, 75% to 90% belonged to the genetic ancestry cluster associated with self-reported Caucasian donors. The aim of the study was to test whether cataloging public T cell receptors could identify signatures of past pathogen exposure. The T cell repertoires of 700 or so subjects were profiled by immunosequencing and related to cytomegalovirus serostatus. In addition to the first cohort of 666 subjects, a separate validation cohort of under 150 different subjects was used. To predict cytomegalovirus infection status, the study brought together high-throughput TCR immunosequencing, statistical association of individual TCRs with disease status, and machine learning. A later analysis re-analyzed previously published TCR beta repertoires from 666 donors and added high-resolution HLA genotyping to study TCR occurrence patterns. Rather than using new phenotypic data, the later analysis identified candidate immune exposures from TCR beta sequences and from how often those sequences occurred across donors. An earlier analysis of fewer than 750 of the donors used high-throughput TCR beta sequencing to judge whether each TCR beta V gene segment behaved as functional or pseudogenic. Donor age, sex, ethnicity and CMV serostatus were compiled together with the repertoire data. A later genetic analysis took genome-wide SNP genotypes for about three fifths of the roughly 700 donors and used that subset as a discovery cohort. All discovery cohort repertoires had been generated on a single sequencing platform. Both class I and class II loci were covered by HLA typing, at four-digit resolution. The number of typed donors differed by locus: 629-630 for A, B, C, DRB1 and DQB1; about 520 for DQA1; approximately 600 for DPA1; and 400 to 480 for DPB1. Because of strong linkage in the cohort, roughly five DR-DQ haplotypes were treated as single units for association and clustering. Among some 400 genotyped donors of the cohort, an average of around 250,000 unique TCR beta nucleotide sequences was sequenced per donor, of which 15% to 20% were non-productive. The study at large found these results: A later analysis found that HLA-associated TCR beta chains were more clonally expanded and had lower generation probabilities than equally common non-associated chains. The classifier was reported to diagnose cytomegalovirus status with high specificity and sensitivity in both the original cohort and the validation cohort. In vitro tests confirmed that a few of the cytomegalovirus-associated TCR beta chains recognize cytomegalovirus antigens. In an earlier analysis of about 540 of the donors, most TCR beta V segments were observed in productive rearrangements about 87% or about 30% of the time, broadly matching IMGT annotations. Because HLA typing was missing for some donors at each locus, association tests included only the typed subset. When HLA alleles, especially DR and DQ, strongly co-occurred, TCR associations were difficult to assign to individual alleles. For the cohort, immune exposure information was limited to CMV serostatus. Correlated functional status among segregating V segments might reflect linkage disequilibrium, but an unknown experimental factor could not be ruled out. The earlier analysis of 587 of the donors excluded 15 to 20 rarely observed V segments, including chromosome 9 orphons, because counts were too low. According to a later genetic analysis, donors in an Asian-associated ancestry cluster had fewer N-insertions in productive TCRs than the approximately 650-donor mean. In this cohort, only TCR beta chains were sequenced, and detectable features were limited by the absence of alpha or paired-chain data. Specific HLA alleles were associated with around 18,000 TCR beta sequences at a false discovery rate of 0.05 in a later analysis. A group of highly shared sequence variants was considered likely to be a technical artifact of the sequencing pipeline. Several of the top co-occurrence clusters appeared to be linked to parvovirus B19, influenza, CMV and Epstein-Barr virus, according to a later analysis. A later genetic analysis associated a missense DCLRE1C variant with V-gene and J-gene trimming of TCR beta chains, and an independent cohort replicated the association. While some public TCRs were present in many individuals, most TCR sequences turned up only very rarely across donors. The study gave a list of 150 to 200 TCR beta chains associated with cytomegalovirus. The presence/absence analyses assumed that sequencing depth was roughly uniform across donors, and that assumption may not be true. A further reported finding was that TCR beta sequences accurately predicted the HLA-A and HLA-B alleles for most subjects in the first cohort. It was suggested by the authors that the approach could potentially be generalized to other disease states and immunological phenotypes. A later analysis found that TCR association rates varied across HLA loci, with DRB1 alleles showing the most associated TCRs and HLA-C alleles the fewest. According to a later analysis, most CMV-associated TCR beta chains appeared to be HLA-restricted, and the HLA associations seemed to be driven largely by CMV exposure.

The cohort was made up of about 670 healthy bone marrow donors. At the time of sampling, every cohort member was nominally healthy, though immune exposures that went unrecorded were likely present. The donor was CMV seronegative and belonged to the group of 350 or so seronegative cohort members. Every donor gave a peripheral blood sample, and the peripheral blood mononuclear cells from that sample were used for TCR beta sequencing. The Qiagen DNeasy Blood Extraction Kit was used to extract genomic DNA from the blood cell samples. The library was obtained by the immunoSEQ multiplex PCR assay. A mixture of 60 forward primers for TCR Vbeta segments and 13 reverse primers for TCR Jbeta segments was used in the multiplex PCR. A multiplex PCR assay on genomic DNA amplified the CDR3 region of rearranged TCR beta genes. Amplified TCR beta libraries were sequenced as 87-base-pair reads on the Illumina HiSeq System. The authors' analysis ran thus. A later analysis tallied around 87 million unique TCR beta chains across the 550 to 850 repertoires, and approximately 9.9 million of those chains were shared by two or more donors. Raw reads were error-corrected and collapsed into unique sequences with a nearest-neighbor algorithm that merged closely related sequences to remove PCR and sequencing errors. To assign V, D and J gene segments, CDR3 sequences were aligned to IMGT reference sequences. For a sequence to be retained, at least a six-nucleotide match to both a V gene segment and a J gene segment was required. Rearrangements were classified as productive when the CDR3 lacked stop codons and remained in frame with V and J, and all other rearrangements were classified as non-productive. Following IMGT convention, CDR3 was defined as the stretch from the second conserved V-encoded cysteine to the conserved J-encoded phenylalanine. In an earlier analysis of just under 600 of the donors, sequences lacking an unambiguous match to a single V gene segment were excluded. An earlier analysis of some 610 of the donors called V segments functional above 56.7% productive rearrangements and segregating when the between-donor standard deviation exceeded 5%. To diagnose cytomegalovirus status from the catalog of TCR beta chain sequences, a statistical classification framework was built. In a later analysis, V and J genes were assigned by comparing TCR nucleotide sequences against IMGT/GENE-DB human TR gene sequences. In a later analysis, CDR3 sequences and most-parsimonious VDJ recombination scenarios were assigned using the TCRdist pipeline. A later analysis defined each TCR beta chain by its CDR3 amino acid sequence plus V-gene family, and excluded reads lacking a unique V-gene family. A later analysis removed over 500 highly shared, low-generation-probability nucleotide sequences to deal with suspected cross-contamination and a sequencing artifact. For each public chain, a later analysis derived a clonal expansion index from normalized ranks of inferred template counts within each repertoire. In a later analysis, generation probabilities were computed with a VDJ recombination model fitted to out-of-frame rearrangements, and the resulting probabilities were checked against IGoR. In a later analysis, hypergeometric tests were used to score TCR-TCR, TCR-HLA and TCR-CMV co-occurrence, with a repertoire-size bias correction applied to TCR pairs. To estimate false discovery rates, a later analysis permuted the HLA or CMV assignments 20 times. In a later analysis, co-occurring TCRs were grouped using DBSCAN, with TCRdist sequence similarity added in when clustering inside HLA-allele-positive subsets. Repertoires with fewer than 30,000 or more than 120,000 public chains were left out of co-occurrence clustering, as were a handful of repertoires with anomalous nucleotide sharing. Drawn from immuneACCESS, this table holds only the in-frame rearrangements with V and J called that TCRdb kept. Clones are partly lost; checked studies trace under half to an unresolved V gene and leave the rest unexplained. V and J calls and clone size are those listed in that table; D and trimming were worked out from the DNA. The sample table contains 150,000 to 200,000 clones; only one count was recorded for 75% to 85% of them. The ten top clones hold about 2.1% of the sample.

As regards this clone: The target of this receptor is not known. No quality values exist for individual bases; no much larger clone is one base distant.

The specimen sequenced was PBMCs. This TCR came from a woman in her late teens or twenties in good health and CMV-seronegative.

The CDR3 in this case is CASSHTLDGQANTGELFF. In nucleotides, the sequence is TGCGCCAGCAGCCATACCCTTGATGGGCAAGCGAACACCGGGGAGCTGTTTTTT. In this chain, TRBV4-1 is recombined with TRBJ2-2, with no confidently assigned D gene. Trimming removed 3 bases from V and 0 bases from J, leaving 17 bases between the germline ends. The CDR3 starts with the cysteine, ends with the phenylalanine, and has 18 residues. Left in the record is the CDR3 DNA by itself, 54 bases read in frame from the first base. From the germline V gene, CDR1 is MGHRA and CDR2 is YSYEKL.